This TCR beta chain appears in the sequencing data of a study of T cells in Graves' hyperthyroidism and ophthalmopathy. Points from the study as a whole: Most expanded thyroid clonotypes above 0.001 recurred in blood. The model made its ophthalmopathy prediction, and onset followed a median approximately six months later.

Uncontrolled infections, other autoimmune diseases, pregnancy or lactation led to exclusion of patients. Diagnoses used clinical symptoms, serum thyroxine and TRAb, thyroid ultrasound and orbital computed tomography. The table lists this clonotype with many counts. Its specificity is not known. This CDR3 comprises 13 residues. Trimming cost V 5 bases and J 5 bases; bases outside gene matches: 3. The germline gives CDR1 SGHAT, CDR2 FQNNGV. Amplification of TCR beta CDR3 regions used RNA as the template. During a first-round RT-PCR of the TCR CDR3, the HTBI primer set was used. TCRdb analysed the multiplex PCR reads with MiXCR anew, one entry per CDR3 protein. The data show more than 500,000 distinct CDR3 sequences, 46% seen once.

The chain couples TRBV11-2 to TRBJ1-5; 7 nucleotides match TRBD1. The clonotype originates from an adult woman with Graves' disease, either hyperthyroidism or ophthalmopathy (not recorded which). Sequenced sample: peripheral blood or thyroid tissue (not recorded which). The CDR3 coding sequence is TGTGCCAGCAGCCGCGACAGGGATCAGCCCCAGCATTTT. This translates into CASSRDRDQPQHF. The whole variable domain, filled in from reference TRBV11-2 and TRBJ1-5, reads EAGVAQSPRYKIIEKRQSVAFWCNPISGHATLYWYQQILGQGPKLLIQFQNNGVVDDSQLPKDRFSAERLKGVDSTLKIQPAKLEDSAVYLCASSRDRDQPQHFGDGTRLSIL.